This is a list of T cell receptor beta chains from one sample in a study of blood T cell repertoires in COVID-19. The table came from immunoSEQ multiplex PCR; TCRdb's copy has only in-frame clones and leaves some out. The sample yields 310,000 or so clones, roughly 92% seen once. Sequenced: peripheral blood. Source of these receptors: a woman aged 25 to 45 with COVID-19, enrolled during active disease. The CDR3 runs from the conserved cysteine through the conserved F or W.

j_gene	v_gene	CDR3aa
TRBJ2-2	TRBV3-1/TRBV3-2	CASSTVGRGGELFF
TRBJ1-5	TRBV5-4	CASSFGNQPQHF
TRBJ2-3	TRBV7-3	CASSVGAGVGDTQYF
TRBJ1-2	TRBV19	CASRTGQGRGYTF
TRBJ1-1	TRBV28	CASSFQGARWTEAFF
TRBJ2-3	TRBV6-5	CASSLGLAGDTQYF
TRBJ2-7	TRBV13	CASSPTRLAGGDEQYF
TRBJ1-2	TRBV5-6	CASSWDRDRVGGYTF
TRBJ1-2	TRBV5-8	CASSLGQYGYTF
TRBJ2-7	TRBV7-6	CASSSSRTGGAYEQYF
TRBJ2-3	TRBV4-1	CASSPRERETNTQYF
TRBJ1-1	TRBV3-1/TRBV3-2	CASSQGSRAEAFF
TRBJ1-1	TRBV18	CASSRYGGETNTEAFF
TRBJ1-4	TRBV5-1	CASSLDGAVTNEKLFF
TRBJ2-2	TRBV30	CAWSFGTSISPGELFF
TRBJ1-6	TRBV30	CAWSWDRGVSSPLHF
TRBJ1-5	TRBV2	CASSERHMGQPQHF
TRBJ1-2	TRBV28	CASSSGGRTAAYGYTF
TRBJ2-1	TRBV28	CASSPIPDSEQFF
TRBJ1-2	TRBV5-1	CASSLGQKTYGYTF
TRBJ1-4	TRBV24-1	CATSDFGQQLFF
TRBJ2-1	TRBV15	CATRWGGGNEQFF
TRBJ1-1	TRBV3-1/TRBV3-2	CASSPRQTTEAFF
TRBJ1-1	TRBV29-1	CSVPLTGLNTEAFF
TRBJ2-7	TRBV10-3	CAIIGELAGVHEQYF
TRBJ2-7	TRBV3-1/TRBV3-2	CASSPSGTSGGSSYEQYF
TRBJ2-7	TRBV10-2	CASSESSGGRSSYEQYF
TRBJ2-7	TRBV25-1	CASSEYRQGPYEQYF
TRBJ2-7	TRBV5-1	CASSFTSRGNEQYF
TRBJ2-5	TRBV7-6	CATSGLAGETQYF
TRBJ1-4	TRBV28	CASIAGGRGVEKLFF
TRBJ2-1	TRBV7-9	CASSSKQGLSSYNEQFF
TRBJ2-1	TRBV11-3	CASSTGQGYNEQFF
TRBJ1-2	TRBV25-1	CASSEYGTGDYLGYTF
TRBJ1-2	TRBV19	CASSPGSTNYGYTF
TRBJ2-7	TRBV5-5	CASSPGQGPDEQYF
TRBJ1-2	TRBV2	CASSESTRYGYTF
TRBJ1-2	TRBV29-1	CSAFQGGGYTF
TRBJ1-1	TRBV6-5	CASSRAVMAEAFF
TRBJ2-2	TRBV7-9	CASSFPAGAIPGELFF
TRBJ1-1	TRBV28	CASSLRGTGKGTEAFF
TRBJ1-6	TRBV6-5	CASSIQGADSPLHF
TRBJ1-1	TRBV28	CASSFYSGLAFF
TRBJ2-3	TRBV19	CASSWASGTSTDTQYF
TRBJ1-1	TRBV19	CASSPDRDTEAFF
TRBJ2-1	TRBV2	CASSDSGRVGMMQFF
TRBJ1-2	TRBV5-4	CASSDRTGNYGYTF
TRBJ2-3	TRBV6-1	CASSEVGSSGDTQYF
TRBJ2-7	TRBV5-1	CASSSGQGSYEQYF
TRBJ1-1	TRBV5-1	CASRIAEEKNTEAFF